The rows below give T cell receptor beta chains drawn from one sample of a study of shared clonotypes between healthy human individuals. Sequencing was performed with immunoSEQ multiplex PCR; in TCRdb, only in-frame clones are kept and a portion is missing. This table holds some 2 million clones, 85% to 95% found once. The sample comprised naive CD8+ T cells sorted from blood. The receptors come from a man aged 18 to 29 in good health. CDR3s include the opening cysteine and the closing phenylalanine or tryptophan. The D gene is left open where the match is weak. Size is stated for part of the rows, as once, few or many counts, or as a class when the clone is expanded.

>TRBD1|once|TRBJ1-3|TRBV18
CASSPGQDTGNTIYF
TGTGCCAGCTCACCAGGACAGGATACTGGAAACACCATATATTTT
>.|.|TRBJ2-2|TRBV6-5
CASSSNHANTGELFF
TGTGCCAGCAGTTCCAACCACGCGAACACCGGGGAGCTGTTTTTT
>TRBD2|.|TRBJ2-2|TRBV7-9
CASSLDRSGVAGELFF
TGTGCCAGCAGCTTAGATAGAAGCGGGGTAGCCGGGGAGCTGTTTTTT
>.|few|TRBJ1-1|TRBV4-1
CASSQVSFVNTEAFF
TGCGCCAGCAGCCAAGTTTCATTCGTGAACACTGAAGCTTTCTTT
>.|.|TRBJ2-5|TRBV6-1
CASSEDWGRWETQYF
TGTGCCAGCAGTGAAGATTGGGGTCGTTGGGAGACCCAGTACTTC
>.|.|TRBJ2-7|TRBV6-5
CASSYSGVGYEQYF
TGTGCCAGCAGTTACTCAGGAGTCGGCTACGAGCAGTACTTC
>.|.|TRBJ2-7|TRBV5-6
CASSSGGAEYEQYF
TGTGCCAGCAGCTCTGGGGGAGCAGAGTACGAGCAGTACTTC
>.|.|TRBJ1-1|TRBV4-1
CASSPQRGETEAFF
TGCGCCAGCAGCCCACAGAGAGGGGAAACTGAAGCTTTCTTT
>.|once|TRBJ2-7|TRBV6-5
CATSLGGYEQYF
TGTGCCACCTCCCTGGGGGGCTACGAGCAGTACTTC
>.|.|TRBJ1-1|TRBV1
CTSSQDPGRTEAFF
TGCACCAGCAGCCAAGATCCAGGGCGAACTGAAGCTTTCTTT
>TRBD1|once|TRBJ2-7|TRBV5-1
CASSYMPGQGFYEQYF
TGCGCCAGCAGCTACATGCCGGGACAGGGATTCTACGAGCAGTACTTC
>TRBD2|.|TRBJ2-1|TRBV15
CATEGGSYNEQFF
TGTGCCACCGAGGGAGGGTCCTACAATGAGCAGTTCTTC
>TRBD1|once|TRBJ2-7|TRBV13
CASSLEGGDEQYF
TGTGCCAGCAGCTTAGAAGGGGGCGACGAGCAGTACTTC
>.|few|TRBJ1-5|TRBV4-1
CASSQEGGDQPQHF
TGCGCCAGCAGCCAAGAAGGTGGGGATCAGCCCCAGCATTTT
>.|.|TRBJ2-7|TRBV5-1
CASSPAPAYEQYF
TGCGCCAGCAGCCCCGCCCCAGCCTACGAGCAGTACTTC
>TRBD1|.|TRBJ1-2|TRBV6-6
CASSYSWGQGAFGYTF
TGTGCCAGCAGTTACTCTTGGGGACAGGGGGCGTTTGGCTACACCTTC
>.|.|TRBJ2-7|TRBV5-6
CASNIREGEQYF
TGTGCCAGCAACATTCGAGAAGGCGAGCAGTACTTC
>.|.|TRBJ1-4|TRBV6-1
CASSEPIGLDEKLFF
TGTGCCAGCAGTGAACCTATAGGGCTTGATGAAAAACTGTTTTTT
>TRBD1|.|TRBJ2-7|TRBV5-4
CASNDRDTYEQYF
TGTGCCAGCAACGACAGGGATACCTACGAGCAGTACTTC
>.|.|TRBJ1-1|TRBV5-6
CASSFGGMNVAFF
TGTGCCAGCAGCTTCGGGGGGATGAATGTGGCTTTCTTT
>TRBD2|.|TRBJ2-7|TRBV4-1
CASSQDRGTSGVYEQYF
TGCGCCAGCAGCCAAGATCGGGGGACTAGCGGAGTCTACGAGCAGTACTTC
>.|.|TRBJ2-3|TRBV9
CASSVAGGGTDTQYF
TGTGCCAGCAGCGTAGCGGGGGGCGGCACAGATACGCAGTATTTT
>TRBD1|.|TRBJ2-3|TRBV7-9
CASSDPTGLDTQYF
TGTGCCAGCAGCGACCCGACAGGGTTAGATACGCAGTATTTT
>.|.|TRBJ2-7|TRBV11-2
CASSYAGTSYEQYF
TGTGCCAGCAGCTACGCAGGAACGAGCTACGAGCAGTACTTC
>.|.|TRBJ2-7|TRBV6-5
CASSYHGQGGYEQYF
TGTGCCAGCAGTTACCACGGACAAGGGGGGTACGAGCAGTACTTC
>TRBD1|.|TRBJ1-6|TRBV2
CASCPGQGASPLHF
TGTGCCAGCTGCCCGGGACAGGGTGCTTCACCCCTCCACTTT
>TRBD1|.|TRBJ1-3|TRBV5-6
CASSIQGPVIGNTIYF
TGTGCCAGCAGCATACAGGGGCCTGTTATTGGAAACACCATATATTTT
>.|.|TRBJ2-3|TRBV7-6
CASSPSTTSTDTQYF
TGTGCCAGCAGCCCCTCCACAACGAGCACAGATACGCAGTATTTT
>.|.|TRBJ1-6|TRBV4-3
CASSPESYSPLHF
TGCGCCAGCAGCCCCGAGTCATATTCACCCCTCCACTTT
>.|.|TRBJ2-7|TRBV6-1
CASSEIFMAAEQYF
TGTGCCAGCAGTGAAATCTTCATGGCGGCTGAGCAGTACTTC
>.|.|TRBJ1-2|TRBV9
CASSSREDYGYTF
TGTGCCAGCAGCTCGCGGGAGGACTATGGCTACACCTTC
>TRBD2|.|TRBJ2-7|TRBV27
CASSGGSGLIPYEQYF
TGTGCCAGCAGCGGGGGTAGCGGGCTCATTCCATACGAGCAGTACTTC
>.|.|TRBJ2-7|TRBV5-6
CASSLGPALPEQYF
TGTGCCAGCAGCTTAGGACCCGCCCTGCCCGAGCAGTACTTC
>.|.|TRBJ1-2|TRBV10-2
CASDGGAYGYTF
TGCGCCAGCGACGGCGGGGCCTACGGCTACACCTTC
>.|once|TRBJ2-2|TRBV29-1
CSVVRSDPGELFF
TGCAGCGTTGTACGGAGCGATCCCGGGGAGCTGTTTTTT
>TRBD1|.|TRBJ1-2|TRBV15
CATRDSSLYGYTF
TGTGCCACCCGGGACAGTTCTCTTTATGGCTACACCTTC
>.|.|TRBJ2-3|TRBV9
CASSAQGDTQYF
TGTGCCAGCAGCGCCCAGGGAGATACGCAGTATTTT
>.|.|TRBJ2-1|TRBV6-4
CASSDQIITAPSGNEQFF
TGTGCCAGCAGTGATCAAATCATCACGGCCCCCTCGGGAAATGAGCAGTTCTTC
>TRBD1|.|TRBJ2-7|TRBV14
CASRGTASYEQYF
TGTGCCAGCAGAGGGACAGCCTCCTACGAGCAGTACTTC
>.|few|TRBJ1-2|TRBV14
CASSQGTANYGYTF
TGTGCCAGCAGCCAAGGGACAGCTAACTATGGCTACACCTTC
>.|.|TRBJ2-4|TRBV25-1
CASSEFIGSIQYF
TGTGCCAGCAGTGAATTTATTGGGAGCATTCAGTACTTC
>.|.|TRBJ2-7|TRBV14
CASSYRDGGYEQYF
TGTGCCAGCAGCTACCGGGACGGAGGTTACGAGCAGTACTTC
>.|.|TRBJ2-7|TRBV19
CASSKGLASEQYF
TGTGCCAGTAGTAAAGGGTTGGCGAGCGAGCAGTACTTC
>.|once|TRBJ2-5|TRBV15
CATSSYPWGEDETQYF
TGTGCCACCAGCAGTTACCCTTGGGGGGAAGACGAGACCCAGTACTTC
>TRBD2|.|TRBJ2-5|TRBV7-9
CASSSGLAGAMAGTQYF
TGTGCCAGCAGCTCAGGACTAGCGGGAGCGATGGCTGGGACCCAGTACTTC
>.|.|TRBJ2-5|TRBV11-2
CASSPLDGQETQYF
TGTGCCAGCAGTCCTTTGGACGGCCAAGAGACCCAGTACTTC
>.|.|TRBJ2-7|TRBV7-9
CASSPNQAEYEQYF
TGTGCCAGCAGCCCCAACCAGGCCGAATACGAGCAGTACTTC
>TRBD1|once|TRBJ2-1|TRBV14
CASSQDRGTYNEQFF
TGTGCCAGCAGCCAAGACAGGGGGACCTACAATGAGCAGTTCTTC
>TRBD2|.|TRBJ2-7|TRBV28
CASSPGLAGVDEQYF
TGTGCCAGCAGTCCCGGACTAGCGGGGGTAGACGAGCAGTACTTC